A selection of T cell receptor beta chains follows, all from one sample in a study of control samples from healthy donors and cancer patients. Measured with immunoSEQ multiplex PCR; TCRdb has only the in-frame clones, and not every one. Here the sample spans over 150,000 clones, around 96% being singletons. The material sequenced was blood. These receptors were collected from a man between 40 and 49 years old in good health. Both conserved end residues are part of each CDR3. The order of the fields is clone size, J gene, V gene, D gene, CDR3 protein, CDR3 DNA. The D gene is left open where the match is weak. The size field is filled for only some rows; it gives once, few, many or a size class.

once	TRBJ1-5	TRBV6-5	.	CASAWVGDGNQPQHF	TGTGCCAGCGCCTGGGTGGGGGACGGCAATCAGCCCCAGCATTTT
.	TRBJ1-2	TRBV4-1	TRBD1	CASSQGQANYGYTF	TGCGCCAGCAGCCAGGGACAGGCCAACTATGGCTACACCTTC
.	TRBJ1-2	TRBV7-9	TRBD1	CASSSQGDGYTF	TGTGCCAGCAGCTCTCAGGGGGACGGCTACACCTTC
once	TRBJ2-7	TRBV29-1	.	CSVGDSYEQYF	TGCAGCGTTGGGGACTCCTACGAGCAGTACTTC
.	TRBJ1-2	TRBV6-5	TRBD1	CASSSSRDRVSYTF	TGTGCCAGCAGCTCTAGTCGGGACAGGGTGAGCTACACCTTC
.	TRBJ2-5	TRBV6-5	.	CASSYSSSGQETQYF	TGTGCCAGCAGTTACTCGTCCAGCGGCCAAGAGACCCAGTACTTC
.	TRBJ2-1	TRBV7-9	.	CASSLVSGLKAQFF	TGTGCCAGCAGCTTAGTATCGGGGCTTAAAGCGCAGTTCTTC
once	TRBJ1-2	TRBV7-2	TRBD1	CASSSRPSLTGGYTF	TGTGCCAGCAGCTCACGACCGAGTCTGACAGGGGGCTACACCTTC
.	TRBJ2-3	TRBV4-1	.	CASSSLTSTDTQYF	TGCGCCAGCAGCTCGCTCACTAGCACAGATACGCAGTATTTT
once	TRBJ1-1	TRBV28	TRBD1	CASRPGTGGSGAFF	TGTGCCAGCAGGCCCGGGACAGGGGGCAGTGGAGCTTTCTTT
.	TRBJ1-1	TRBV7-9	.	CASSPGGGRNTEAFF	TGTGCCAGCAGCCCCGGGGGGGGGAGGAACACTGAAGCTTTCTTT
.	TRBJ2-5	TRBV3-1/TRBV3-2	.	CASSQLYQETQYF	TGTGCCAGCAGCCAACTGTACCAAGAGACCCAGTACTTC
.	TRBJ2-7	TRBV7-2	TRBD1	CASSLKQGREQYF	TGTGCCAGCAGCCTTAAACAGGGGCGAGAGCAGTACTTC
once	TRBJ1-2	TRBV27	.	CASSLDRTYGYTF	TGTGCCAGCAGTTTAGACAGAACCTATGGCTACACCTTC
.	TRBJ2-1	TRBV7-9	.	CAGDHINSYNEQFF	TGTGCCGGGGACCACATAAACTCCTACAATGAGCAGTTCTTC
.	TRBJ1-5	TRBV28	.	CASSSPKNRVSNQPQHF	TGTGCCAGCAGTTCACCTAAAAACAGGGTTTCCAATCAGCCCCAGCATTTT
.	TRBJ1-6	TRBV21-1	.	CASSKGGQGQSSYNSPLHF	TGTGCCAGCAGCAAAGGTGGACAGGGACAAAGCTCCTATAATTCACCCCTCCACTTT
.	TRBJ2-2	TRBV5-6	.	CASSRRLWLANTGELFF	TGTGCCAGCAGTCGCCGTTTATGGTTGGCAAACACCGGGGAGCTGTTTTTT
.	TRBJ2-1	TRBV7-6	.	CASSRPGDYNEQFF	TGTGCCAGCAGCCGCCCGGGGGATTACAATGAGCAGTTCTTC
.	TRBJ1-1	TRBV6-5	.	CASRSRRGNTEAFF	TGTGCCAGCAGATCTCGACGGGGGAACACTGAAGCTTTCTTT
.	TRBJ1-5	TRBV6-1	TRBD1	CASSGMGQGARQPQHF	TGTGCCAGCAGTGGAATGGGACAGGGGGCGAGGCAGCCCCAGCATTTT
.	TRBJ2-1	TRBV13	TRBD1	CASSLSGQGGSYNEQFF	TGTGCCAGCAGCTTGTCGGGACAGGGGGGGTCCTACAATGAGCAGTTCTTC
.	TRBJ1-2	TRBV6-5	.	CASSYEAGNNYGYTF	TGTGCCAGCAGTTACGAGGCAGGGAATAACTATGGCTACACCTTC
.	TRBJ2-3	TRBV10-3	TRBD2	CAIRWGGDTDTQYF	TGTGCCATCAGGTGGGGGGGGGATACAGATACGCAGTATTTT
.	TRBJ1-1	TRBV28	.	CASSLRTIRNTEAFF	TGTGCCAGCAGTTTACGGACAATCCGGAACACTGAAGCTTTCTTT
.	TRBJ1-2	TRBV28	.	CASSFHRENYGYTF	TGTGCCAGCAGTTTTCACAGGGAAAATTATGGCTACACCTTC
.	TRBJ1-1	TRBV10-2	.	CASTPGGLGTEAFF	TGCGCCAGCACCCCGGGAGGGTTGGGAACTGAAGCTTTCTTT
once	TRBJ2-2	TRBV21-1	.	CASSILRGRTGELFF	TGTGCCAGCAGCATTCTTAGGGGGCGCACCGGGGAGCTGTTTTTT
.	TRBJ1-2	TRBV28	.	CASSLHSMGGYTF	TGTGCCAGCAGTTTACACAGTATGGGTGGCTACACCTTC
once	TRBJ1-2	TRBV14	TRBD1	CASSQDRAFNYGYTF	TGTGCCAGCAGTCAGGACAGGGCCTTTAACTATGGCTACACCTTC
.	TRBJ2-1	TRBV9	TRBD2	CASSGAGAGNNEQFF	TGTGCCAGCAGCGGAGCGGGGGCCGGTAACAATGAGCAGTTCTTC
.	TRBJ1-2	TRBV4-1	.	CASSQDPSSTDNYGYTF	TGCGCCAGCAGCCAAGATCCCTCCTCGACAGATAACTATGGCTACACCTTC
.	TRBJ1-4	TRBV18	.	CASSPIQDLGGEKLFF	TGTGCCAGCTCACCAATTCAGGACTTAGGCGGTGAAAAACTGTTTTTT
once	TRBJ1-1	TRBV28	.	CASSLLGAGKNTEAFF	TGTGCCAGCAGTTTATTGGGGGCTGGGAAGAACACTGAAGCTTTCTTT
.	TRBJ1-1	TRBV30	.	CAWSSWGATEAFF	TGTGCCTGGAGTTCCTGGGGCGCCACTGAAGCTTTCTTT
.	TRBJ2-7	TRBV15	.	CATTPGHGYEQYF	TGTGCCACCACCCCGGGACATGGCTACGAGCAGTACTTC
.	TRBJ2-2	TRBV24-1	.	CATSNQGIGELFF	TGTGCCACCAGTAATCAGGGAATCGGGGAGCTGTTTTTT
once	TRBJ2-5	TRBV5-1	.	CASSFGHYQETQYF	TGCGCCAGCAGCTTCGGGCATTACCAAGAGACCCAGTACTTC
.	TRBJ2-7	TRBV3-1/TRBV3-2	.	CASSAGLTYEQYF	TGTGCCAGCAGCGCGGGTCTGACGTACGAGCAGTACTTC
.	TRBJ1-5	TRBV6-5	.	CASSYRGNQPQHF	TGTGCCAGCAGTTACAGGGGTAATCAGCCCCAGCATTTT
.	TRBJ1-2	TRBV10-3	.	CAISLEFRYGYTF	TGTGCCATCAGTCTCGAATTCCGATATGGCTACACCTTC
.	TRBJ2-5	TRBV7-9	.	CASSPGWLNGETQYF	TGTGCCAGCAGCCCTGGATGGCTTAATGGAGAGACCCAGTACTTC
.	TRBJ1-5	TRBV18	.	CASSSGPDQPQHF	TGTGCCAGCTCTTCGGGCCCAGATCAGCCCCAGCATTTT
.	TRBJ2-5	TRBV6-1	.	CASSGGTGGGQETQYF	TGTGCCAGCAGTGGGGGTACCGGGGGTGGCCAAGAGACCCAGTACTTC
once	TRBJ1-4	TRBV28	.	CASSSRTAGATNEKLFF	TGTGCCAGCAGTTCTAGGACGGCGGGGGCAACTAATGAAAAACTGTTTTTT
.	TRBJ1-4	TRBV5-1	TRBD1	CASGLAGGSKLFF	TGCGCCAGCGGACTTGCAGGGGGGAGTAAACTGTTTTTT
.	TRBJ1-1	TRBV7-8	.	CASARGSSLNTEAFF	TGTGCCAGCGCTAGGGGGTCTTCCCTAAACACTGAAGCTTTCTTT
.	TRBJ2-5	TRBV9	.	CASSVVGGRGETQYF	TGTGCCAGCAGCGTAGTGGGGGGAAGGGGGGAGACCCAGTACTTC
once	TRBJ1-2	TRBV27	.	CASRSDSNYGYTF	TGTGCCAGCAGATCGGACAGTAACTATGGCTACACCTTC
.	TRBJ1-2	TRBV7-2	.	CASSLFGVYGYTF	TGTGCCAGCAGCTTATTTGGGGTCTATGGCTACACCTTC